A selection of T cell receptor beta chains follows, all from one sample in a study of tumor-infiltrating lymphocytes in oesophageal squamous cell carcinoma. TCRdb analysed the PCR reads with MiXCR anew, one entry per CDR3 protein. This table holds roughly 10,000 distinct CDR3 sequences, approximately 61% found once. Input material: esophageal tumor tissue. Receptor source: a female donor with esophageal squamous cell carcinoma. Both conserved end residues are part of each CDR3. Each record gives: J gene, D gene, V gene, clone size, CDR3 protein. A D gene is named only where the DNA matches it firmly. Not all rows give a size; the values are once, few, many and, for expanded clones, a class.

TRBJ1-2 - TRBV28 - CASRRLIGTNYGYTF
TRBJ2-5 TRBD2 TRBV7-2 few CASSLAPGTGLGTQYF
- TRBD2 TRBV7-2 - CASSLRALGGANSGTHYEQYF
- - TRBV7-9 - CASSSDTHEQYF
TRBJ2-5 - TRBV7-2 - CASSEQETQYF
TRBJ2-5 TRBD1 TRBV5-3 - CASTLSTGTGTQYF
TRBJ2-1 TRBD1 TRBV7-2 - CASSPKVWDRAYNEQFF
TRBJ2-3 - TRBV12-3/TRBV12-4 once CASSLNRADTQYF
TRBJ2-1 - TRBV20-1 - CSASDRDRYNEQFF
TRBJ2-6 - TRBV7-3 - CASSLDHSGANVLTF
- TRBD2 TRBV27 once CASSSGLGFTQYF
TRBJ2-1 - TRBV7-3 - CASSLFGLYEQFF
TRBJ2-1 - TRBV7-9 few CASSPRDSSYNEQFF
TRBJ2-2 - TRBV7-9 medium-sized CASSLIGGTGELFF
TRBJ2-5 - TRBV7-5 - CISVPEAGLAEGSNNEQYF
- TRBD2 TRBV7-3 - CASLAGEGEQYF
TRBJ2-7 - TRBV6-5 few CASSYRVDNEQYF
- - TRBV5-1 - CASSLDRRETQYF
- - TRBV7-6 - CASSLVGESRGTQQYF
TRBJ2-3 - TRBV11-2 - CASSLKGVRRPSTDTQYF
- - TRBV11-1 - CASSTVGGQYF
- - TRBV7-2 - CASSLGWPSKNEQYF
TRBJ2-5 TRBD2 TRBV6-1 - CASRPLAGGGETQYF
TRBJ1-5 - TRBV7-2 - CASSLGPYQPQHF
TRBJ1-2 TRBD1 TRBV28 large CASSSYRGLVDGYTF
TRBJ2-3 - TRBV6-1 - CASRDPGSRGTDTQYF
TRBJ1-1 TRBD1 TRBV7-2 - CASSLDRGTEAFF